Listed below are T cell receptor beta chains from one sample, sequenced in a study of blood T cell repertoires in COVID-19. The table came from immunoSEQ multiplex PCR; TCRdb's copy has only in-frame clones and leaves some out. The table includes a few hundred thousand clones, about four fifths detected once. Specimen: peripheral blood. All receptors derive from a woman aged 55-70 years with acute or convalescent COVID-19. Both conserved end residues are part of each CDR3. A D gene is named only where the DNA matches it firmly. Clone size is not always given. Where it is, it says once, few, many or a class for expanded clones.

TRBV5-1	TRBJ2-3	NA	TRBD2	CASSLSRGGQDTQYF	TGCGCCAGCAGCTTATCGCGGGGGGGCCAAGATACGCAGTATTTT
TRBV28	TRBJ2-7	NA	NA	CASSSPGPEQYF	TGTGCCAGCAGTTCCCCCGGTCCCGAGCAGTACTTC
TRBV29-1	TRBJ2-3	NA	TRBD2	CSVLLLAGADTQYF	TGCAGCGTATTATTACTAGCGGGGGCAGATACGCAGTATTTT
TRBV9	TRBJ1-1	few	NA	CASSASQDTEAFF	TGTGCCAGCAGCGCCAGTCAGGACACTGAAGCTTTCTTT
TRBV19	TRBJ1-1	NA	NA	CASTPAARVRVEAFF	TGTGCCAGTACTCCCGCGGCGCGGGTAAGAGTTGAAGCTTTCTTT
TRBV9	TRBJ2-7	NA	TRBD2	CASSPGLVLPGYYEQYF	TGTGCCAGCAGCCCAGGACTAGTACTCCCTGGCTACTACGAGCAGTACTTC
TRBV12-3/TRBV12-4	TRBJ1-5	NA	NA	CASSFRDQPQHF	TGTGCCAGCAGTTTTAGAGATCAGCCCCAGCATTTT
TRBV30	TRBJ1-5	NA	NA	CAWSSAGNQPQHF	TGTGCCTGGAGTTCGGCAGGGAATCAGCCCCAGCATTTT
TRBV6-2/TRBV6-3	TRBJ1-4	NA	NA	CASSSGQSNEKLFF	TGTGCCAGCAGCTCCGGACAGAGTAATGAAAAACTGTTTTTT
TRBV5-4	TRBJ2-2	few	TRBD2	CASSIPSGAQNTGELFF	TGTGCCAGCAGCATCCCTAGCGGGGCCCAGAACACCGGGGAGCTGTTTTTT
TRBV4-1	TRBJ2-3	NA	TRBD2	CASSQLAGASTDTQYF	TGCGCCAGCAGCCAACTAGCGGGGGCCTCCACAGATACGCAGTATTTT
TRBV3-1/TRBV3-2	TRBJ1-6	once	NA	CASSQQGKDSPLRF	TGTGCCAGCAGCCAACAGGGAAAGGATTCACCCCTCCGCTTT
TRBV2	TRBJ1-5	NA	TRBD1	CASSERTGGNQPQHF	TGTGCCAGCAGTGAACGGACAGGGGGCAATCAGCCCCAGCATTTT
TRBV6-8	TRBJ1-2	NA	NA	CASSYSWGVREDGYTF	TGTGCCAGCAGTTACTCGTGGGGTGTGAGGGAGGATGGCTACACCTTC
TRBV5-6	TRBJ1-2	NA	NA	CASSPGLSEPYGYTF	TGTGCCAGCAGCCCAGGGTTGTCGGAGCCCTATGGCTACACCTTC
TRBV27	TRBJ2-1	NA	NA	CASRRKGRGGSYNEQFF	TGTGCCAGCAGACGCAAGGGGAGGGGGGGCTCCTACAATGAGCAGTTCTTC
TRBV3-1/TRBV3-2	TRBJ1-4	few	NA	CASSPIDRSREKLFF	TGTGCCAGCAGCCCTATTGACAGGTCTCGCGAAAAACTGTTTTTT
TRBV5-1	TRBJ2-3	NA	TRBD1	CASSLAPPGTGVPDTQYF	TGCGCCAGCAGCTTGGCCCCCCCGGGGACAGGGGTCCCAGATACGCAGTATTTT
TRBV5-1	TRBJ1-1	once	NA	CASRTYLQTDAGTEAFF	TGCGCCAGCAGAACGTACCTCCAGACAGATGCGGGAACTGAAGCTTTCTTT
TRBV3-1/TRBV3-2	TRBJ2-1	NA	TRBD2	CASSQDLGLAGIEQFF	TGTGCCAGCAGCCAAGATCTGGGACTAGCGGGGATAGAGCAGTTCTTC
TRBV3-1/TRBV3-2	TRBJ1-2	NA	NA	CASSSFTREGGYTF	TGTGCCAGCAGCTCTTTTACGCGGGAGGGCGGCTACACCTTC
TRBV18	TRBJ1-2	once	NA	CASSPALNYGYTF	TGTGCCAGCTCACCAGCACTAAACTATGGCTACACCTTC
TRBV6-4	TRBJ1-1	NA	NA	CASSVRLTNPGTEAFF	TGTGCCAGCAGTGTTCGGTTAACCAACCCCGGCACTGAAGCTTTCTTT
TRBV30	TRBJ1-6	NA	NA	CAWSPGHIGASPLHF	TGTGCCTGGAGCCCGGGTCACATAGGAGCTTCACCCCTCCACTTT
TRBV7-9	TRBJ2-3	NA	NA	CASSLFRDIVSTDTQYF	TGTGCCAGCAGCTTGTTCCGGGATATCGTGAGTACAGATACGCAGTATTTT
TRBV12-3/TRBV12-4	TRBJ2-1	NA	NA	CASSLFLYNEQFF	TGTGCCAGCAGTTTGTTTCTATACAATGAGCAGTTCTTC
TRBV5-6	TRBJ2-2	NA	NA	CASSFDTGNTGELFF	TGTGCCAGCAGCTTCGATACAGGGAACACCGGGGAGCTGTTTTTT
TRBV20-1	TRBJ2-1	NA	NA	CSAQAGEQFF	TGCAGTGCTCAGGCAGGGGAGCAGTTCTTC
TRBV5-1	TRBJ1-4	few	TRBD1	CASSTGQGNEKLFF	TGCGCCAGCAGCACCGGACAGGGTAATGAAAAACTGTTTTTT
TRBV5-4	TRBJ1-1	NA	TRBD1	CASSLADRGQTEAFF	TGTGCCAGCAGCTTGGCCGACAGGGGGCAAACTGAAGCTTTCTTT
TRBV2	TRBJ1-1	NA	NA	CASTVGGTAYYSAFF	TGTGCCAGCACCGTCGGGGGAACCGCTTATTATTCAGCTTTCTTT
TRBV3-1/TRBV3-2	TRBJ1-1	NA	NA	CASRLGQLNTEAFF	TGTGCCAGCAGACTAGGACAGCTGAACACTGAAGCTTTCTTT
TRBV21-1	TRBJ2-7	NA	NA	CASSKVGGEYEQYF	TGTGCCAGCAGCAAAGTCGGGGGGGAATACGAGCAGTACTTC
TRBV30	TRBJ1-6	NA	TRBD1	CAWSSDRDSPLHF	TGTGCCTGGAGTTCAGACAGGGACTCACCCCTCCACTTT
TRBV5-6	TRBJ1-1	NA	NA	CASSLGEREAFF	TGTGCCAGCAGCTTGGGAGAACGGGAAGCTTTCTTT
TRBV19	TRBJ1-2	NA	NA	CASSPSLIGGPSYGYTF	TGTGCCAGTAGCCCAAGCCTGATCGGGGGACCTTCCTATGGCTACACCTTC
TRBV4-2	TRBJ2-7	NA	NA	CASSQENLPAYEQYF	TGTGCCAGCAGCCAAGAGAATCTTCCGGCCTACGAGCAGTACTTC
TRBV9	TRBJ1-1	NA	TRBD1	CASSPGTGTPTEAFF	TGTGCCAGCAGCCCCGGGACAGGGACGCCCACTGAAGCTTTCTTT
TRBV5-1	TRBJ1-3	NA	NA	CASSLGGATLLAGNTIYF	TGCGCCAGCAGCTTGGGGGGCGCGACTCTCTTAGCTGGAAACACCATATATTTT
TRBV2	TRBJ2-2	NA	TRBD2	CATGRASGAIGELFF	TGTGCCACTGGCCGGGCTAGCGGGGCGATCGGGGAGCTGTTTTTT
TRBV3-1/TRBV3-2	TRBJ1-5	NA	TRBD1	CASSPNKDRGLNQPQHF	TGTGCCAGCAGCCCGAACAAAGACAGGGGACTCAATCAGCCCCAGCATTTT
TRBV4-1	TRBJ2-3	once	TRBD1	CASSAHGTGGGTDTQYF	TGCGCCAGCAGCGCTCATGGGACAGGGGGCGGCACAGATACGCAGTATTTT
TRBV5-1	TRBJ2-5	NA	TRBD2	CASSLLAGKETQYF	TGCGCCAGCAGCTTACTAGCGGGAAAAGAGACCCAGTACTTC
TRBV5-6	TRBJ1-6	NA	TRBD1	CASSSAPTGGVSSPLHF	TGTGCCAGCAGCTCGGCCCCGACAGGGGGCGTCAGTTCACCCCTCCACTTT
TRBV4-2	TRBJ1-3	once	NA	CASSQDWGLRGNTIYF	TGTGCCAGCAGCCAAGATTGGGGGCTACGTGGAAACACCATATATTTT
TRBV24-1	TRBJ1-5	NA	TRBD1	CATSDSRKRTGGIRPRQPQHF	TGTGCCACCAGTGATTCGAGAAAAAGGACAGGGGGTATTAGGCCACGTCAGCCCCAGCATTTT
TRBV27	TRBJ1-2	NA	NA	CATRGPTGEFYGYTF	TGTGCCACCCGTGGGCCGACAGGTGAATTCTATGGCTACACCTTC
TRBV16	TRBJ1-1	NA	NA	CASSQLQGQTEAFF	TGTGCCAGCAGCCAATTGCAGGGTCAAACTGAAGCTTTCTTT
TRBV5-6	TRBJ2-6	NA	TRBD1	CASSWGTGIVLTF	TGTGCCAGCAGCTGGGGGACAGGGATAGTCCTGACTTTC
TRBV7-2	TRBJ1-4	NA	TRBD1	CASSSGTAAEKLFF	TGTGCCAGCAGCTCCGGGACAGCCGCCGAAAAACTGTTTTTT
TRBV13	TRBJ2-3	few	TRBD1	CASSHRSGTGISDTQYF	TGTGCCAGCAGCCATCGATCCGGGACAGGGATTTCTGATACGCAGTATTTT
TRBV5-4	TRBJ1-1	NA	TRBD1	CASSLGAGGQGTEAFF	TGTGCCAGCAGCTTGGGGGCAGGGGGCCAGGGGACTGAAGCTTTCTTT
TRBV14	TRBJ1-3	NA	TRBD1	CASSRGQASGNTIYF	TGTGCCAGCAGTAGAGGACAGGCCTCTGGAAACACCATATATTTT